This T cell receptor beta chain stems from a study of T cell responses to AZD1222 COVID-19 vaccine. Notes on this clone: As yet, its antigen is unknown.

The table came from immunoSEQ multiplex PCR; TCRdb's copy has only in-frame clones and leaves some out. This table has roughly 100,000 clones, around 87% appearing once. Regarding the study as a whole: Unmutated variant regions reportedly attract nearly half of all spike-specific TCRs.

V shed 1 base and J 3 bases; nucleotides not matched to a gene: 9. The germline V gene has CDR1 SQVTM and CDR2 ANQGSEA. The CDR3 length is 17 residues. V usage is TRBV29-1 and J usage is TRBJ2-2; TRBD2 agrees at 9 bases. The receptor was isolated from an adult in good health. The sample in question was peripheral blood, obtained on day 0 of AZD1222 vaccination. The CDR3 here is CSVEGPRSGGYTGELFF. The CDR3 coding sequence is TGCAGCGTTGAAGGGCCCCGGAGCGGGGGGTACACCGGGGAGCTGTTTTTT.